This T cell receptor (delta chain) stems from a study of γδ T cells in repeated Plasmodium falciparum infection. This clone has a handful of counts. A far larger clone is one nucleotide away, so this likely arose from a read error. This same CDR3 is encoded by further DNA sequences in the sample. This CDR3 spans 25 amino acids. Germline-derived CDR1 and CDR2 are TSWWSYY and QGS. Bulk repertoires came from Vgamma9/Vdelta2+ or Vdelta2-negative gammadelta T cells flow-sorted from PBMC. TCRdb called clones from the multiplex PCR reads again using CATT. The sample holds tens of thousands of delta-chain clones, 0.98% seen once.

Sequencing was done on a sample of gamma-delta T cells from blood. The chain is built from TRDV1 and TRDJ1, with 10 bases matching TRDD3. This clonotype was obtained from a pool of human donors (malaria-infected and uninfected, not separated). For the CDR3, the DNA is TGTGCCCTTGGGGAACAGGCGCGCCTTCGGGACTGGGGGATCCAAAGGAGGGGGTACACCGATAAACTCATCTTT. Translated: CALGEQARLRDWGIQRRGYTDKLIF.